This record concerns one T cell receptor beta chain sequence. Its antigen specificity is not known. The sample holds no much larger clone one base away, and base qualities are not on file. RNA was extracted using the RNeasy kit, and roughly 0.45 to 1 microgram was reverse transcribed with random hexamers. The immunoSEQ multiplex PCR assay, covering 54 Vbeta and 13 Jbeta segments, was used to amplify TCR beta CDR3 regions. To correct PCR amplification bias, a synthetic template baseline was used for both primer optimization and computational correction. On the authors' methods: Reads were annotated to V, D and J genes according to IMGT and were analyzed with immunoSEQ Analyzer, with only productive sequences retained. Clonality was calculated as one minus the Shannon entropy normalized by log2 of the number of productive unique sequences. Public and private clones were assessed among the 100 most prevalent clones of each patient and control. Clones were defined as Susac-specific when absent from the healthy and MS cohorts, from about 1,100 published viral clones and from other ImmuneACCESS disease sequences. In TCRdb, the public reads were trimmed at Q25 with fastp and aligned with MiXCR, with productive beta chains retained. Every distinct CDR3 protein forms one entry, paired with its most common genes and DNA. For this entry, the V and J calls and clone size follow TCRdb and not the study's own pipeline. This sample holds fewer than 250,000 distinct CDR3 sequences; 80% to 95% were observed only once. Jointly, the top ten make up over 0.1% of the sample.

This sample is drawn from a study of CD8 T cells in Susac syndrome (dated 2019 in TCRdb). About the study as a whole: The study used repertoire sequencing to test whether antigen drove CD8+ T cell activation and differentiation in Susac syndrome. CD8+ T cell repertoire clonality was compared between about a dozen healthy donors, approximately 14 Susac syndrome patients and approximately 16 multiple sclerosis patients. Results the study describes overall, beyond this receptor: The study acknowledged that relatively few individuals were included in the TCR sequencing and HLA analysis.

Peripheral blood CD8+ and CD4+ T cells from healthy donors, Susac syndrome patients and multiple sclerosis patients were profiled using high-throughput TCR beta sequencing. The multiple sclerosis controls were treatment-naive patients whose relapsing-remitting disease, either stable or active, fulfilled the revised McDonald criteria. Bulk CD8+ and CD4+ T cells were purified magnetically by negative isolation, whereas CD8+ TEMRA cells were enriched by FACS. Blood was collected in EDTA tubes and processed within 24 hours, with PBMCs isolated through density gradient centrifugation. PBMCs intended for TCR sequencing were cryopreserved in liquid nitrogen and were subsequently thawed in a 37 degrees C water bath. The sorted or isolated CD4+, CD8+ and CD8+ TEMRA cells had a purity of 90% or higher. Clipping removes 6 bases from V and 0 bases from J, with 10 as the unmatched junction base count. The germline V gene (reference sequence) yields MNHEY for CDR1 and SMNVEV for CDR2. The CDR3 holds 16 amino acids from the cysteine to the phenylalanine. The sequence is cut down to CDR3 DNA, 48 bases in frame from base 1.

The sequence was obtained from a human donor with multiple sclerosis. This chain joins TRBV27 to TRBJ2-7; TRBD2 matches 8 bases in the middle. Sequencing was carried out using CD8+ T cells from PBMCs. For the CDR3, the sequence is CASRKRGGTSSYEQYF. The sequenced DNA: TGTGCCAGCAGGAAACGGGGGGGGACCAGCTCCTACGAGCAGTACTTC.